The clone carrying this T cell receptor beta chain occurred many times. The target antigen is unknown. The sample originates from a study of T cells in Graves' hyperthyroidism and ophthalmopathy. The study, taken as a whole, reports: Through a model of 13 V-J features, ophthalmopathy was separated from stable hyperthyroidism. Blood also showed most of the thyroid clonotypes that were expanded above 0.001. Ophthalmopathy prediction by the model preceded onset by a median roughly 6 months.

Germline CDR1 reads SEHNR; CDR2 reads FQNEAQ (reference sequence). The CDR3 totals 14 residues. V lost 5 bases and J lost 0, with 7 bases in between. The TCR beta CDR3 regions underwent amplification using RNA transcripts as the source. TCR CDR3 regions were first amplified by RT-PCR with HTBI primers. TCRdb processed the multiplex PCR reads anew with MiXCR; each CDR3 protein has one entry. The sample has around 300,000 distinct CDR3 sequences, roughly 13% seen once; the top ten hold 7% to 9%. Patients counted as stable if ophthalmopathy did not develop within 18 months. The receptor was isolated from a middle-aged woman with Graves' hyperthyroidism. This chain links TRBV7-9 with TRBJ2-2; the D is unclear. The material sequenced was blood. The CDR3 loop reads CASSIDTNTGELFF. CDR3 DNA sequence: TGTGCCAGCAGCATCGACACGAACACCGGGGAGCTGTTTTTT.